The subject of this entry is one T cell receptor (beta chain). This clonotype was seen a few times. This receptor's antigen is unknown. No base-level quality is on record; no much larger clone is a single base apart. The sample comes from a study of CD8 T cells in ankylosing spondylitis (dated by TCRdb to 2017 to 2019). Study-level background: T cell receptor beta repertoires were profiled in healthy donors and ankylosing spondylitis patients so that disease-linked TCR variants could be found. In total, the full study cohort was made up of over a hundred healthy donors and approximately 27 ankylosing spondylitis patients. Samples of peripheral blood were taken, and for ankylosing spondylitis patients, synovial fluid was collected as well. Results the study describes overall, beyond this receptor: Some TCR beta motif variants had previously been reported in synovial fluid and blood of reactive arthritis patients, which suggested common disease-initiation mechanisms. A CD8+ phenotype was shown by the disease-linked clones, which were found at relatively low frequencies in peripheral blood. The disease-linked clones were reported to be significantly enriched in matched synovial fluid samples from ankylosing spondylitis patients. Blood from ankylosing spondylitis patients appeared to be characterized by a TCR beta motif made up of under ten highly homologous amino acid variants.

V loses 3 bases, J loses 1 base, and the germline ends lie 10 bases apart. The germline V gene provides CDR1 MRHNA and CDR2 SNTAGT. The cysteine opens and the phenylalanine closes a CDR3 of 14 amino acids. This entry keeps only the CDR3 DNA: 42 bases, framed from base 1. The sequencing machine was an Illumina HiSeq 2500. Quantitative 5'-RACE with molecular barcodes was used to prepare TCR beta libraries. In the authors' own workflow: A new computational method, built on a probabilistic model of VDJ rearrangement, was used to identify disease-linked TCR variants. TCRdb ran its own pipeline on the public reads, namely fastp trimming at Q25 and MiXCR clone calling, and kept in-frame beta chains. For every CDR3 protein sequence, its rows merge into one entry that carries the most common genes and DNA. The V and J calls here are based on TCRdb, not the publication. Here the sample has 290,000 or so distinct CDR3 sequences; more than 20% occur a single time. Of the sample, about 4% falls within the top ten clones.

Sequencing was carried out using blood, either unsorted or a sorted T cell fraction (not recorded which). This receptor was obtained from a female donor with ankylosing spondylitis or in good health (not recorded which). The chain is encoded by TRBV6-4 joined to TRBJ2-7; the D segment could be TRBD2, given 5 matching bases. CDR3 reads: CASSEEASSYEQYF. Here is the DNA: TGTGCCAGCAGTGAGGAGGCGTCTTCCTACGAGCAGTACTTC.